This T cell receptor beta chain is drawn from a study of blood T cell repertoires in COVID-19. Here immunoSEQ multiplex PCR was the method, and the copy in TCRdb shows in-frame clones only, minus some. The top ten hold about 9.3% of the sample, which has some 100,000 clones, about nine tenths seen once. The V end lost 0 bases, the J end lost 2 bases, and 11 bases lay between the germline ends. The CDR3 is 16 amino acids. Per the germline V gene, CDR1 is MGHRA and CDR2 is YSYEKL. The chain is built from TRBV4-1 and TRBJ2-1; no firm D call. This sequence was found in a man in his fifties or sixties with acute or convalescent COVID-19. The sequencing sample was made of peripheral blood. CDR3: CASSQDRIAPYNEQFF. The CDR3 DNA reads as TGCGCCAGCAGCCAAGACAGAATAGCCCCCTACAATGAGCAGTTCTTC.